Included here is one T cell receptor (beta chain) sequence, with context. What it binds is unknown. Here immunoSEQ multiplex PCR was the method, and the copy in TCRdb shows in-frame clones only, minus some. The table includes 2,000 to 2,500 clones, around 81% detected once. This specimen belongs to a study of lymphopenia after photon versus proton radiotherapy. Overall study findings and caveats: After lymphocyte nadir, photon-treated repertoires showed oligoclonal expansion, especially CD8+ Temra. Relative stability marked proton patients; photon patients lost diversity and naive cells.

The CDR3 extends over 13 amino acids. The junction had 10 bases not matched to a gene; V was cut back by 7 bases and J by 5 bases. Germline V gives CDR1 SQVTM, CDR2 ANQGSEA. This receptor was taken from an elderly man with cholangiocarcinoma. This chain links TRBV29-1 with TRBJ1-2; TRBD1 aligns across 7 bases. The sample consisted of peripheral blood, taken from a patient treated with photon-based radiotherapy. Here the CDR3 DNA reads TGCAGCGCCGACGGACAGGTCGGGTATGGCTACACCTTC. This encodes CSADGQVGYGYTF.